The entry that follows covers one TCR beta chain sequence. Antigen specificity is unknown. This specimen belongs to a study of cytomegalovirus exposure and HLA in healthy donors. Broader study findings: There were reportedly fewer N-insertions in an Asian-associated ancestry cluster than the roughly 670-donor mean, in a later analysis. With further analysis later on, most CMV-associated TCR beta chains appeared HLA-restricted.

This PCR relied on a set of 60 Vbeta primers and 13 Jbeta primers. Profiled with immunoSEQ multiplex PCR; TCRdb holds only in-frame clones, not every one. Of about 110,000 clones listed, around 64% are singletons. This clonotype originated in a woman aged 25 to 39 in good health and CMV-seronegative. Sequencing used PBMCs.

CDR3 bases: TGTGCCATCAGTGGTTGGGCCCCCTGGGCTGAAGCTTTCTTT. Encoded protein: CAISGWAPWAEAFF. The chain couples TRBV10-3 to TRBJ1-1; D call uncertain. CDR3 length equals 14 residues. V gave up 4 bases and J gave up 6 bases, with 15 bases separating them. Germline CDR1 reads ENHRY; CDR2 reads SYGVKD.